This T cell receptor beta chain is from a study of T cell responses to AZD1222 COVID-19 vaccine. Assay used: immunoSEQ multiplex PCR; TCRdb lists only in-frame clones, some missing. This sample yields 110,000 to 150,000 clones, of which roughly 92% are seen a single time; around 1.5% belongs to the top ten. Germline V gene sequence: CDR1 LNHDA, CDR2 SQIVND (reference sequence). The CDR3 length is 14 residues. V trimming: 5 bases; J trimming: 2 bases; junction bases outside the gene matches: 3. The sequence was obtained from an adult in good health. The chain couples TRBV19 to TRBJ2-3; 8 bases are a match to TRBD1. Sequenced here: peripheral blood, sampled on day 0 of AZD1222 vaccination. The CDR3 sequence: CASSQTGATDTQYF. The CDR3 nucleotides are TGTGCCAGTAGTCAGACAGGGGCCACAGATACGCAGTATTTT.